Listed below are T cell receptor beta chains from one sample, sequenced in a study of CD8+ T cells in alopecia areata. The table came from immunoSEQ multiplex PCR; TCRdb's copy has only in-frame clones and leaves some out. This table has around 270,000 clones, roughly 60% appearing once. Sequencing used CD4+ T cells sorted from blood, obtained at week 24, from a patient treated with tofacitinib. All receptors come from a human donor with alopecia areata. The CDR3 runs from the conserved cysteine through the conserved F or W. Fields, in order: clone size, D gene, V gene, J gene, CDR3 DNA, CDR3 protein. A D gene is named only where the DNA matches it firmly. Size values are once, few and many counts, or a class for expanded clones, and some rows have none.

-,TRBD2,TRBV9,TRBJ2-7,TGTGCCAGCAGCCCCCGACTAGCGGGGGGGTCCTACGAGCAGTACTTC,CASSPRLAGGSYEQYF
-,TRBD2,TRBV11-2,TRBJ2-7,TGTGCCAGCAGGCGACTAGCGGGGGCCTACGAGCAGTACTTC,CASRRLAGAYEQYF
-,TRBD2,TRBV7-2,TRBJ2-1,TGTGCCAGCAGCTTAGGGCGGGGGGGCAACAATGAGCAGTTCTTC,CASSLGRGGNNEQFF
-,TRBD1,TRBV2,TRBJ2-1,TGTGCCAGCAGTACAGGGACAGGGGGTTACAATGAGCAGTTCTTC,CASSTGTGGYNEQFF
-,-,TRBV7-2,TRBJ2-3,TGTGCCAGCTCCTTAAAGTATGGCGGGAGCACAGATACGCAGTATTTT,CASSLKYGGSTDTQYF
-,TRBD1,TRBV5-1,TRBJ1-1,TGCGCCAGCAGCCCGCGGGACAGGGGAACTGAAGCTTTCTTT,CASSPRDRGTEAFF
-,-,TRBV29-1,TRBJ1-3,TGCAGCGTTGTCCTCCTCTCTGGAAACACCATATATTTT,CSVVLLSGNTIYF
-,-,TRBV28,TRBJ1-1,TGTGCCAGCAGTTTTAGTTCCGTGGAAGCTTTCTTT,CASSFSSVEAFF
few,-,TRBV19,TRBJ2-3,TGTGCCAGTAGTATCCCCCAGGCTCGAGATACGCAGTATTTT,CASSIPQARDTQYF
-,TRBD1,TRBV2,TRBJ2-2,TGTGCCAGCAGTTTGGACAGGGGGCGAGGCACCGGGGAGCTGTTTTTT,CASSLDRGRGTGELFF
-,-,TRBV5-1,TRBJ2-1,TGCGCCAGCAGCAACAGGGTTCCCCTTGGCAATGAGCAGTTCTTC,CASSNRVPLGNEQFF
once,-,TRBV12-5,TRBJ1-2,TGTGCTAGTGGTTTTACCAGACAGCGGGGCTACACCTTC,CASGFTRQRGYTF
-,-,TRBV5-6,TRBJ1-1,TGTGCCAGCAGCTTGGTGGGCGGACTGAACACTGAAGCTTTCTTT,CASSLVGGLNTEAFF
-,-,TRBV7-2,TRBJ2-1,TGTGCCAGCGGCTCCTTATTCGGTATCTACAATGAGCAGTTCTTC,CASGSLFGIYNEQFF
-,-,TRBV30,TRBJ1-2,TGTGCCTGGAGTATTCGACGGCAACTGAACTATGGCTACACCTTC,CAWSIRRQLNYGYTF
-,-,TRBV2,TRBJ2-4,TGTGCCAGCAGTGACATCGCAGGGGGAGGAAACATTCAGTACTTC,CASSDIAGGGNIQYF
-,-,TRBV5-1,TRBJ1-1,TGCGCCAGCAGCTTAGCAGAATTGAACACTGAAGCTTTCTTT,CASSLAELNTEAFF
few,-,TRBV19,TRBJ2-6,TGTGCCAGTAGTTCGGGACACAAGATCTCTGGGGCCAACGTCCTGACTTTC,CASSSGHKISGANVLTF
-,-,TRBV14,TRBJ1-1,TGTGCCAGCAGCCAAGTCAGTTTTAGGGTCGGACACGAGAACACTGAAGCTTTCTTT,CASSQVSFRVGHENTEAFF
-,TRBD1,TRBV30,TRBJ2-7,TGTGCCTGGGCCGACAGGGGGCCTTACTACGAGCAGTACTTC,CAWADRGPYYEQYF
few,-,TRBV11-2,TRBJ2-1,TGTGCCAGCAGCTTAAACCCCAGTGCCAATGAGCAGTTCTTC,CASSLNPSANEQFF
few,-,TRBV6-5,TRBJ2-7,TGTGCCAGCAGTTACTCGGTCCTGGTCGAGCAGTACTTC,CASSYSVLVEQYF
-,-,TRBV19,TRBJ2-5,TGTGCCAGTAGTGCACAGAGCCAAGAGACCCAGTACTTC,CASSAQSQETQYF
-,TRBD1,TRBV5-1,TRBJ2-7,TGCGCCAGCAGCTTGGGAAGACAGGGCTACGAGCAGTACTTC,CASSLGRQGYEQYF
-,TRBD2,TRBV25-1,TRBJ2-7,TGTGCCAGCAGTGAGATAGCGGGTGGAGGCAGCTCCTACGAGCAGTACTTC,CASSEIAGGGSSYEQYF
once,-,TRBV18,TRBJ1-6,TGTGCCAGCTCACCGGGGAGAGCAAATTCACCCCTCCACTTT,CASSPGRANSPLHF
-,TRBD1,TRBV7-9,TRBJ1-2,TGTGCCAGCAGCTATAAGGACAGGGGGTCTGGCTACACCTTC,CASSYKDRGSGYTF
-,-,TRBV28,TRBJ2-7,TGTGCCAGCAGATTCCAGGGTAACGAGCAGTACTTC,CASRFQGNEQYF